Following are 14 T cell receptor beta chains from one sample sequenced in a study of cytotoxic CD8 clonotypes in ibrutinib-treated CLL. Method: immunoSEQ multiplex PCR; TCRdb's copy keeps in-frame clones and lacks some. The sample contains hundreds of thousands of clones, 70% of which appear only once. Sample: PBMCs, taken after 24 months of ibrutinib treatment. The receptors here all came from a human donor with chronic lymphocytic leukemia.

The chain combines TRBV7-8 with TRBJ1-1, with a weak D call TRBD1 (5 bases). The ends were cut back, 5 bases at V and 4 bases at J, with 23 bases in the middle. This CDR3 comprises 17 residues. The germline V gene has CDR1 SGHVS and CDR2 FQNEAQ. The CDR3 bases are TGTGCCAGCAGCCCCCCTCGGATACTGGGGGTCGGCACTGAAGCTTTCTTT. Its protein product is CASSPPRILGVGTEAFF.

J is TRBJ2-5 and V is TRBV27; the match to TRBD1 covers 7 bases. The CDR3 extends over 13 amino acids. The germline gives CDR1 MNHEY, CDR2 SMNVEV (reference sequence). V gave up 5 bases and J gave up 9 bases; unmatched junction bases: 9. The CDR3 sequence is CASSPGQVGAQYF. CDR3 sequence (DNA): TGTGCCAGCAGTCCCGGACAGGTTGGGGCCCAGTACTTC.

CDR3 sequence (DNA): TGTGCCAGCAGCTTAGGGTCAGGGGTGCCCCAGCATTTT. Translated, it gives CASSLGSGVPQHF. This chain uses TRBV13 with TRBJ1-5; D may be TRBD1 (6 bases). The V end lost 0 bases, the J end lost 9 bases, and 9 bases lay between the germline ends. In germline, CDR1 is PRHDT, CDR2 FYEKMQ (reference sequence). The length of the CDR3 is 13 residues.

A single count supports this clone. The chain joins TRBV5-1 to TRBJ2-1; D unresolved. The CDR3 consists of 13 residues. CDR1 and CDR2 from the germline V gene are SGHRS and YFSETQ. Trimming removed 2 bases at V and 5 bases at J, with 8 bases between. CDR3 loop: CASSFNKNNEQFF. The CDR3, as DNA: TGCGCCAGCAGCTTTAATAAGAACAATGAGCAGTTCTTC.

This clone has only a few counts. The chain employs TRBV14 and TRBJ1-2, with TRBD1 matching 8 bases. The V and J ends lost 3 bases and 3 bases, in that order; junction bases with no gene match: 9. CDR3 size: 16 residues. The germline V gene encodes CDR1 SGHDN and CDR2 FVKESK. CDR3 loop: CASSHPLTGEDYGYTF. The CDR3 bases are TGTGCCAGCAGCCACCCCCTGACAGGGGAGGACTATGGCTACACCTTC.

This sequence joins TRBV4-1 and TRBJ2-2; 13 bases are shared with TRBD2. CDR1 is MGHRA and CDR2 is YSYEKL in the germline V gene. This CDR3 is built from 16 residues. V shed 4 bases and J 4 bases; nucleotides not matched to a gene: 3. In DNA form, the CDR3 reads TGCGCCAGCAGCCGGGGACTAGCGGGGAGCACCGGGGAGCTGTTTTTT. Translated: CASSRGLAGSTGELFF.

This chain joins TRBV5-6 and TRBJ1-2, with no clear D. V dropped 3 bases and J dropped 4 bases, with 10 bases sitting between them. The CDR3 extends over 13 amino acids. Germline V lookup: CDR1 SGHDT, CDR2 YYEEEE. The CDR3 region is CASSSNEFYGYTF. CDR3 nucleotides: TGTGCCAGCAGCTCCAATGAGTTCTATGGCTACACCTTC.

The rearrangement joins TRBV4-2 to TRBJ2-7, with D maybe TRBD2 (5 bases). Germline loops: CDR1 LGHNA, CDR2 YNFKEQ. V was cut by 1 base and J by 3 bases, with 19 bases left in between. This CDR3 has 17 amino acids. DNA of the CDR3: TGTGCCAGCAGCCAAGCGGTCAGCGGCGGTATGTTCTACGAGCAGTACTTC. It yields the protein CASSQAVSGGMFYEQYF.

A single count supports this clone. In DNA form, the CDR3 reads TGTGCCTGGAGTCCCCGCACAGATACGCAGTATTTT. Translation: CAWSPRTDTQYF. The chain recombines TRBV30 with TRBJ2-3; no clear D gene. CDR1 is GTSNPN and CDR2 is SVGIG in the germline V gene (reference sequence). The CDR3 has 12 amino acids. Trimming stripped 2 bases from V and 1 base from J, with 4 bases between.

V usage is TRBV4-3 and J usage is TRBJ2-1, with D tentatively TRBD2 (6 bases). CDR3 size: 11 residues. V was shortened by 4 bases and J by 8 bases, with 6 bases between the two germline ends. The V gene's germline CDR1 is LGHNA and CDR2 YSLEER. The CDR3 protein is CASSRGDEQFF. The DNA for the CDR3 is TGCGCCAGCAGCCGGGGGGATGAGCAGTTCTTC.

V usage is TRBV15 and J usage is TRBJ2-2; no definite D call. This CDR3 spans 17 amino acids. CDR1 is LNHNV, CDR2 YYDKDF, per germline (reference sequence). Trimming removed 0 bases at V and 0 bases at J, with 11 bases between. The CDR3 DNA reads as TGTGCCACCAGCAGAGAACCAGCCGCGCCGAACACCGGGGAGCTGTTTTTT. Its translation: CATSREPAAPNTGELFF. Filled out from reference TRBV15 and TRBJ2-2, the complete variable domain reads DAMVIQNPRYQVTQFGKPVTLSCSQTLNHNVMYWYQQKSSQAPKLLFHYYDKDFNNEADTPDNFQSRRPNTSFCFLDIRSPGLGDTAMYLCATSREPAAPNTGELFFGEGSRLTVL.

The chain has TRBV27 and TRBJ1-2; the D gene is possibly TRBD1 (6 bases). Trimming stripped 3 bases from V and 7 bases from J, with 12 bases between. The CDR3 runs to 13 residues. Per germline, CDR1 MNHEY and CDR2 SMNVEV (reference sequence). CDR3 residues: CASSFGGQGGYTF. CDR3 in DNA: TGTGCCAGCAGTTTCGGGGGCCAGGGTGGCTACACCTTC.

The V gene is TRBV10-2, the J gene TRBJ2-5; D is perhaps TRBD1 (7 bases). V lost 4 bases and J 4 bases, leaving 19 bases between the germline ends. This CDR3 is 16 amino acids long. Germline assignment: CDR1 WSHSY and CDR2 SAAADI. The chain's CDR3 is CASSGSNRGGGETQYF. The CDR3 DNA sequence: TGCGCCAGCAGTGGATCAAACAGGGGAGGTGGAGAGACCCAGTACTTC.

This chain joins TRBV4-2 and TRBJ2-3; 7 nucleotides match TRBD1. Trimming removed 5 bases from V and 6 bases from J; junction bases left unmatched: 8. CDR3 size: 14 residues. Germline V lookup: CDR1 LGHNA, CDR2 YNFKEQ. CDR3 DNA: TGTGCCAGCAGCAGAACAGGGGCCATGGATACGCAGTATTTT. Translated: CASSRTGAMDTQYF.